This is a list of T cell receptor beta chains from one sample in a study. TCRdb analysed the reads with MiXCR anew, one entry per CDR3 protein. The table has some 15,000 distinct CDR3 sequences, around 32% seen once. The sample consisted of blood. Receptor source: a human donor. Each CDR3 is given with its conserved first and last residue. The D gene is left open where the match is weak. Size values are once, few and many counts, or a class for expanded clones, and some rows have none.

clone_size: few; d_call: -; j_call: TRBJ2-7; v_call: TRBV4-3; cdr3_nt: TGCGCCAGCAGCCAACGAGGCCTAGAAGCTTTTCGACGCGACGAGCAGTACTTC; cdr3_aa: CASSQRGLEAFRRDEQYF
clone_size: once; d_call: -; j_call: TRBJ1-2; v_call: TRBV4-3; cdr3_nt: TGCGCCAGCAGCCAAGAGACAGCCGCCTATGGCTACACCTTC; cdr3_aa: CASSQETAAYGYTF
clone_size: medium-sized; d_call: -; j_call: TRBJ1-6; v_call: TRBV29-1; cdr3_nt: TGCAGCGCGCGGAAAGGGAACAATTCACCCCTCCACTTT; cdr3_aa: CSARKGNNSPLHF
clone_size: many; d_call: TRBD2; j_call: TRBJ2-2; v_call: TRBV20-1; cdr3_nt: TGCAGTGCCAGCAGCGGGAGCGACACCGGGGAGCTGTTTTTT; cdr3_aa: CSASSGSDTGELFF
clone_size: many; d_call: TRBD1; j_call: TRBJ1-5; v_call: TRBV29-1; cdr3_nt: TGCAGCGTTGGTGGGACAGGGGGCGGTCAGCCCCAGCATTTT; cdr3_aa: CSVGGTGGGQPQHF
clone_size: medium-sized; d_call: TRBD1; j_call: TRBJ1-1; v_call: TRBV29-1; cdr3_nt: TGCAGCGTTCCCGGGACAGCAAAGTTGAACACTGAAGCTTTCTTT; cdr3_aa: CSVPGTAKLNTEAFF
clone_size: -; d_call: TRBD2; j_call: TRBJ2-5; v_call: TRBV4-3; cdr3_nt: TGCGCCAGCAGCCAAGATAAACCTAGCGGGAGAGAGACCCAGTACTTC; cdr3_aa: CASSQDKPSGRETQYF
clone_size: -; d_call: TRBD1; j_call: TRBJ1-2; v_call: TRBV4-3; cdr3_nt: TGCGCCAGCAGCCTCCGGGACAGGGTGAACTATGGCTACACCTTC; cdr3_aa: CASSLRDRVNYGYTF
clone_size: many; d_call: TRBD2; j_call: TRBJ2-1; v_call: TRBV7-9; cdr3_nt: TGTGCCAGCAGCTTCGCAGCGGGAGGGCCCGGCAATGAGCAGTTCTTC; cdr3_aa: CASSFAAGGPGNEQFF
clone_size: -; d_call: TRBD2; j_call: TRBJ2-7; v_call: TRBV18; cdr3_nt: TGTGCCAGCTCACCACGGACCTTAGCGGGGTCAGAATCCTACGAGCAGTACTTC; cdr3_aa: CASSPRTLAGSESYEQYF
clone_size: -; d_call: TRBD2; j_call: TRBJ2-4; v_call: TRBV4-3; cdr3_nt: TGCGCCAGCAGCCCAAGCCCTAGCGGGAGTAACTCCTACAATGAGCAGTACTTC; cdr3_aa: CASSPSPSGSNSYNEQYF
clone_size: few; d_call: -; j_call: TRBJ2-5; v_call: TRBV5-4; cdr3_nt: TGTGCCAGCAGCTTTCCGGACCTTAGTCAAGAGACCCAGTACTTC; cdr3_aa: CASSFPDLSQETQYF
clone_size: medium-sized; d_call: TRBD1; j_call: TRBJ2-3; v_call: TRBV29-1; cdr3_nt: TGCAGCGTCGCCGGGACAGAAAGCACAGATACGCAGTATTTT; cdr3_aa: CSVAGTESTDTQYF
clone_size: many; d_call: -; j_call: TRBJ1-3; v_call: TRBV7-2; cdr3_nt: TGTGCCAGCAGCTTAGCAGGGTTGGCTGGAAACACCATATATTTT; cdr3_aa: CASSLAGLAGNTIYF
clone_size: -; d_call: -; j_call: TRBJ1-5; v_call: TRBV29-1; cdr3_nt: TGCAGCGTTGTACAGTACGGTCAGCCCCAGCATTTT; cdr3_aa: CSVVQYGQPQHF
clone_size: -; d_call: -; j_call: TRBJ2-5; v_call: TRBV29-1; cdr3_nt: TGCAGCGTTGTGAGGGCTAGCTGGAGGGATAGAGAGACCCAGTACTTC; cdr3_aa: CSVVRASWRDRETQYF
clone_size: medium-sized; d_call: TRBD2; j_call: TRBJ2-7; v_call: TRBV29-1; cdr3_nt: TGCAGCGTTGTTGCCCCAGCGGGGGGATACGAGCAGTACTTC; cdr3_aa: CSVVAPAGGYEQYF
clone_size: once; d_call: TRBD1; j_call: TRBJ2-5; v_call: TRBV6-2/TRBV6-3; cdr3_nt: TGTGCCAGCAGACACAGTGGGACAGGGCAAGAGACCCAGTACTTC; cdr3_aa: CASRHSGTGQETQYF
clone_size: many; d_call: -; j_call: TRBJ1-2; v_call: TRBV4-2; cdr3_nt: TGTGCCAGCAGCCAAGTAGAGGGGAATGGCTACACCTTC; cdr3_aa: CASSQVEGNGYTF
clone_size: many; d_call: TRBD1; j_call: TRBJ1-2; v_call: TRBV4-2; cdr3_nt: TGTGCCAGCAGCCAAGCCCAACAGGGGAGTATCTATGGCTACACCTTC; cdr3_aa: CASSQAQQGSIYGYTF
clone_size: medium-sized; d_call: TRBD1; j_call: TRBJ2-3; v_call: TRBV29-1; cdr3_nt: TGCAGCGTTGACCAGGGACAGGAGGTCGCTACGCAGTATTTT; cdr3_aa: CSVDQGQEVATQYF
clone_size: -; d_call: -; j_call: TRBJ1-5; v_call: TRBV29-1; cdr3_nt: TGCAGCGTCGGCGGACAGCCCCAGCATTTT; cdr3_aa: CSVGGQPQHF
clone_size: few; d_call: TRBD2; j_call: TRBJ2-3; v_call: TRBV4-1; cdr3_nt: TGCGCCAGCAGCCAAGAGAGCGGGAGGGCCCCAGATACGCAGTATTTT; cdr3_aa: CASSQESGRAPDTQYF
clone_size: many; d_call: -; j_call: TRBJ2-1; v_call: TRBV4-3; cdr3_nt: TGCGCCAGCAGCCAAGCTACTCGACCTGAGCGGTTCTTC; cdr3_aa: CASSQATRPERFF
clone_size: -; d_call: TRBD1; j_call: TRBJ1-1; v_call: TRBV12-3/TRBV12-4; cdr3_nt: TGTGCCAGCAGTCCGGGACAGGGGATTGGCGCTGAAGCTTTCTTT; cdr3_aa: CASSPGQGIGAEAFF
clone_size: many; d_call: -; j_call: TRBJ1-1; v_call: TRBV4-2; cdr3_nt: TGTGCCAGCAGCACAAACAGGGTGAACACTGAAGCTTTCTTT; cdr3_aa: CASSTNRVNTEAFF
clone_size: -; d_call: -; j_call: TRBJ2-2; v_call: TRBV4-2; cdr3_nt: TGTGCCAGCAGCCAATTACTGTCGGCCGGGGAGCTGTTTTTT; cdr3_aa: CASSQLLSAGELFF
clone_size: many; d_call: TRBD2; j_call: TRBJ2-2; v_call: TRBV5-1; cdr3_nt: TGCGCCAGCAGCTTGGCCGGCGGGGGGAACACCGGGGAGCTGTTTTTT; cdr3_aa: CASSLAGGGNTGELFF
clone_size: many; d_call: -; j_call: TRBJ2-1; v_call: TRBV6-2/TRBV6-3; cdr3_nt: TGTGCCAGCATCAGCGGATCGGGGGCCCTCTCCTACAATGAGCAGTTCTTC; cdr3_aa: CASISGSGALSYNEQFF
clone_size: -; d_call: -; j_call: TRBJ2-1; v_call: TRBV13; cdr3_nt: TGTGCCAGCAGACCCACAGGACAAAAAGGGGAGCAGTTCTTC; cdr3_aa: CASRPTGQKGEQFF
clone_size: -; d_call: TRBD1; j_call: TRBJ1-2; v_call: TRBV30; cdr3_nt: TGTGCCTGGAGTGTTAGTTTCGATAAGCGGCCGCCATGGAGGGACAGTAGCAACTATGGCTACACCTTC; cdr3_aa: CAWSVSFDKRPPWRDSSNYGYTF
clone_size: -; d_call: TRBD2; j_call: TRBJ2-1; v_call: TRBV18; cdr3_nt: TGTGCCAGCTCACCCGGACTAGCGGGGGCCCCGGGACATAATGAGCAGTTCTTC; cdr3_aa: CASSPGLAGAPGHNEQFF
clone_size: few; d_call: -; j_call: TRBJ2-7; v_call: TRBV4-3; cdr3_nt: TGCGCCAGCAGCCAAGATGGGCGGGTTCCCGAGCAGTACTTC; cdr3_aa: CASSQDGRVPEQYF
clone_size: -; d_call: -; j_call: TRBJ2-7; v_call: TRBV18; cdr3_nt: TGTGCCAGCTCACCGAGCCCCAACGGCTACGAGCAGTACTTC; cdr3_aa: CASSPSPNGYEQYF
clone_size: medium-sized; d_call: TRBD2; j_call: TRBJ2-1; v_call: TRBV4-3; cdr3_nt: TGCGCCAGCAGCCAAGATGGACTAGAGCACAATGAGCAGTTCTTC; cdr3_aa: CASSQDGLEHNEQFF
clone_size: -; d_call: TRBD1; j_call: TRBJ1-2; v_call: TRBV4-2; cdr3_nt: TGTGCCAGCAGCACGACAGGGGGCGAAGGCGACGCTGGCTACACCTTC; cdr3_aa: CASSTTGGEGDAGYTF
clone_size: once; d_call: -; j_call: TRBJ1-2; v_call: TRBV20-1; cdr3_nt: TGCAGTGCTAGAGATCAGGGTAGGGGTGGCTACACCTTC; cdr3_aa: CSARDQGRGGYTF
clone_size: medium-sized; d_call: -; j_call: TRBJ2-2; v_call: TRBV27; cdr3_nt: TGTGCCAGCACCTTCGGGCCCGCCGGGGAGCTGTTTTTT; cdr3_aa: CASTFGPAGELFF
clone_size: many; d_call: -; j_call: TRBJ1-6; v_call: TRBV4-2; cdr3_nt: TGTGCCAGCAGCCTTGGGGCGGAGCAATATAATTCACCCCTCCACTTT; cdr3_aa: CASSLGAEQYNSPLHF
clone_size: many; d_call: TRBD2; j_call: TRBJ2-7; v_call: TRBV28; cdr3_nt: TGTGCCAGCAGCCGAGCGGGGCTGTCTCGCGAGCAGTACTTC; cdr3_aa: CASSRAGLSREQYF